A single sample is the source of the 5 T cell receptor beta chains below, sequenced in a study of blood T cell repertoires in COVID-19 (dated by TCRdb to about 2020). Library prep was done by the immunoSEQ multiplex PCR assay. This is the immuneACCESS table as TCRdb keeps it, with only in-frame sequences that have V and J called. A part of the clones is gone; compared with another copy, unresolved V genes explain less than half, and the rest is unexplained. The sample table contains 90,000 to 100,000 clones; only one count was recorded for approximately 86% of them. The ten top clones hold 1.5% to 2% of the sample. Sequences were obtained from peripheral blood. All receptors come from a man aged 80 or over with acute or convalescent COVID-19.

The CDR3 loop is CASSPTGVYFETQYF. CDR3 coding DNA: TGTGCCAGCAGCCCAACAGGGGTTTATTTCGAGACCCAGTACTTC. V usage is TRBV5-8 and J usage is TRBJ2-5, with 7 bases fitting TRBD1. J lost 5 bases, V lost 4 bases, and 11 bases had no gene match. The CDR3 is 15 residues long. Germline V CDR1 and CDR2: SGHTS, YDEGEE.

This chain connects TRBV11-2 to TRBJ1-6, with D possibly TRBD1 on 6 matching bases. The CDR3 covers 13 residues. V was trimmed by 5 bases and J by 15 bases, leaving 17 bases between them. CDR1 is SGHAT, CDR2 FQNNGV, per germline. CDR3 loop: CASSPPGGLDLHF. The CDR3, as DNA: TGTGCCAGCAGCCCCCCCGGGGGGCTAGACCTCCACTTT.

The V and J genes are TRBV6-2 or TRBV6-3 and TRBJ1-1, with unresolved D. The germline CDR1 and CDR2 sequences are MNHEY and SVGEGT. V was shortened by 0 bases and J by 2 bases, with 7 bases between the two germline ends. This CDR3 comprises 14 residues. CDR3 region: CASSYSSLNTEAFF. In nucleotides, the CDR3 is TGTGCCAGCAGTTACTCAAGCCTCAACACTGAAGCTTTCTTT.

This clone occurred a few times. Other nucleotide sequences from this sample produce the same CDR3. The chain employs TRBV18 and TRBJ2-1, with a weak D call TRBD1 (5 bases). CDR1 KGHSH and CDR2 LQKENI come from the germline V gene. Trimming shortened V by 3 bases and J by 6 bases, and 9 bases separated the two germline ends. CDR3 length equals 13 residues. The CDR3 protein is CASSPGQGNEQFF. DNA of the CDR3: TGTGCCAGCTCACCTGGTCAGGGCAATGAGCAGTTCTTC.

V is TRBV5-1 and J is TRBJ2-1; D is unresolved. The CDR3 has 14 amino acids. Trimming took 0 bases from V and 2 from J, leaving 6 bases between them. Per the germline V gene, CDR1 is SGHRS and CDR2 is YFSETQ. The CDR3 sequence is CASSLALAYNEQFF. CDR3 DNA: TGCGCCAGCAGCTTGGCTCTAGCCTACAATGAGCAGTTCTTC.